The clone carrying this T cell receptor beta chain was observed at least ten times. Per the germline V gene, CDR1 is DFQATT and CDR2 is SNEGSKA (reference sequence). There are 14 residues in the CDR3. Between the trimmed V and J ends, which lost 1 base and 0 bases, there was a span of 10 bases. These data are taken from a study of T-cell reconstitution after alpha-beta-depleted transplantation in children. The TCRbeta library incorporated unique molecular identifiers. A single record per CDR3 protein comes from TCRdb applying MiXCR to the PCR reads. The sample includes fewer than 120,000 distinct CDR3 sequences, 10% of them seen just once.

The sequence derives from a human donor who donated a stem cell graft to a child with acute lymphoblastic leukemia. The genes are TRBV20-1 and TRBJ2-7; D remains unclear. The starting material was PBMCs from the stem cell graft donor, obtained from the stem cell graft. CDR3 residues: CSARAFDPSYEQYF. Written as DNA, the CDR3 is TGCAGTGCTAGAGCTTTTGATCCCTCCTACGAGCAGTACTTC.